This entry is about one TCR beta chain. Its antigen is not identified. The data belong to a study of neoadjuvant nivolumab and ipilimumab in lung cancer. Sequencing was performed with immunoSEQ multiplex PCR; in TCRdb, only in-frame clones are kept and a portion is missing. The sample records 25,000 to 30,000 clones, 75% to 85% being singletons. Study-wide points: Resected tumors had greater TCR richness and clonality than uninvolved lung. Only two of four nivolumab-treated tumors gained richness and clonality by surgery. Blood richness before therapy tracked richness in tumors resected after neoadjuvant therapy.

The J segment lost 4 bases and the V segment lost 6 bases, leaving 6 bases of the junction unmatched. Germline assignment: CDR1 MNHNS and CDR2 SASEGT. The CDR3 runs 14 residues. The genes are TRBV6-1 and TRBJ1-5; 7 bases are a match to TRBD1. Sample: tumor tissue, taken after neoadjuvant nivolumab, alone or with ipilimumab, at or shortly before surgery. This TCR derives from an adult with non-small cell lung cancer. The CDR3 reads CASRQGRGNQPQHF. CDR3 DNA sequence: TGTGCCAGCAGACAGGGGAGGGGGAATCAGCCCCAGCATTTT.